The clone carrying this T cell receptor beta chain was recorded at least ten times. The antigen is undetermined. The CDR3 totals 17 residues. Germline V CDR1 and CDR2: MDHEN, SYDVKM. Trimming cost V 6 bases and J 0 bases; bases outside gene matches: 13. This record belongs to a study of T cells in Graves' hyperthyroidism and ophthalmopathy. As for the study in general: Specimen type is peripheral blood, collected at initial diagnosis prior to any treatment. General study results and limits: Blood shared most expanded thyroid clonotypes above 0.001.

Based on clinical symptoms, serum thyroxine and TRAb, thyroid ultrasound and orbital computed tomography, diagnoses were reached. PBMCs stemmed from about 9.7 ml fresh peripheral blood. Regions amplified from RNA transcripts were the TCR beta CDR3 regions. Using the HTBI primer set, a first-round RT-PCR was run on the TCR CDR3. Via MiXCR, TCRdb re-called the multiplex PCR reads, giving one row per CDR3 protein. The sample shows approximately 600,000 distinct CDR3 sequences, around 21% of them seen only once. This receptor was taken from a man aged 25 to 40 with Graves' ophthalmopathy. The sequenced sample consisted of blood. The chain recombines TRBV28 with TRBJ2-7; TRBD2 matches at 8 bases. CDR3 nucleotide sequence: TGTGCCAGCAGCCCCGTCGGGAGGGGGTCCAGCTCCTACGAGCAGTACTTC. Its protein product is CASSPVGRGSSSYEQYF.